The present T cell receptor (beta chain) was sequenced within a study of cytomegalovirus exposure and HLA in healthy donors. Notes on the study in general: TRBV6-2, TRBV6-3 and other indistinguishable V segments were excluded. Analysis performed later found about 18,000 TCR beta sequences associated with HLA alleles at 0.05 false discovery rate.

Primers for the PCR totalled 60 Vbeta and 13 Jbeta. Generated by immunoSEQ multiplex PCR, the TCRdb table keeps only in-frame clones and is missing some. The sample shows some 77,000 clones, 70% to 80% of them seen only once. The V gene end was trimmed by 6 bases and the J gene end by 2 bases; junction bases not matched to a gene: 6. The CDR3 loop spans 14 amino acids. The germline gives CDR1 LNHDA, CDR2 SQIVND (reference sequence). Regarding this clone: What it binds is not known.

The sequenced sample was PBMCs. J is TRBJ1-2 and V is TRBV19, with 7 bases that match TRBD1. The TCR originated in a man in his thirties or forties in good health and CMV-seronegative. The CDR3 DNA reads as TGTGCCAGTAGACCCCCGGACAGGAACTATGGCTACACCTTC. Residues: CASRPPDRNYGYTF.